A selection of T cell receptor beta chains follows, all from one sample in a study of siplizumab effects on memory and regulatory T cells. TCRdb's table, derived via immunoSEQ multiplex PCR, lists solely in-frame clones and lacks some. The sample carries about 100,000 clones, 91% recorded once. Material: CD4+ T cells sorted from blood. These receptors were taken from a human donor in good health. The CDR3 runs from the conserved cysteine through the conserved F or W. The D gene is left open where the match is weak. Not all rows give a size; the values are once, few, many and, for expanded clones, a class.

V: TRBV5-1; D: NA; size: NA; J: TRBJ2-7; DNA: TGCGCCAGCAGCTTGGCCTCATCTGCCGTCTACGAGCAGTACTTC; CDR3: CASSLASSAVYEQYF
V: TRBV6-5; D: NA; size: NA; J: TRBJ1-2; DNA: TGTGCCAGCAGTTACAGGGGCCTGGATGGCTACACCTTC; CDR3: CASSYRGLDGYTF
V: TRBV27; D: TRBD1; size: once; J: TRBJ2-7; DNA: TGTGCCAGCAGTTTTTCCCCTTTTAGACAGGGGGCGCGTACCCACGAGCAGTACTTC; CDR3: CASSFSPFRQGARTHEQYF
V: TRBV5-1; D: NA; size: NA; J: TRBJ2-5; DNA: TGCGCCAGCAGCTTGGATTGGGGGGGCCGGGAGACCCAGTACTTC; CDR3: CASSLDWGGRETQYF
V: TRBV7-2; D: NA; size: NA; J: TRBJ1-5; DNA: TGTGCCAGCAGCTTAGATGGCGGGGAGGGTCAGCCCCAGCATTTT; CDR3: CASSLDGGEGQPQHF
V: TRBV5-1; D: NA; size: NA; J: TRBJ2-7; DNA: TGCGCCAGCAGCTTGGCCGCGGCAGGGGGGCCCTACGAGCAGTACTTC; CDR3: CASSLAAAGGPYEQYF
V: TRBV5-1; D: TRBD2; size: NA; J: TRBJ2-1; DNA: TGCGCCAGTCAGTCCATTCTAGCGGGGTCAGAGGGTGAGCAGTTCTTC; CDR3: CASQSILAGSEGEQFF
V: TRBV19; D: NA; size: NA; J: TRBJ1-1; DNA: TGTGCCAGTAGCCCCCCCGGGCCCGGGGCTTTCTTT; CDR3: CASSPPGPGAFF
V: TRBV4-1; D: TRBD1; size: once; J: TRBJ1-3; DNA: TGCGCCAGCAGCCAAGCTCGGACAGGGTCTGGAAACACCATATATTTT; CDR3: CASSQARTGSGNTIYF
V: TRBV5-1; D: NA; size: NA; J: TRBJ1-1; DNA: TGCGCCAGCAGCTCAACGACAAACACTGAAGCTTTCTTT; CDR3: CASSSTTNTEAFF
V: TRBV10-3; D: NA; size: NA; J: TRBJ2-7; DNA: TGTGCCATCAGTGAGGAGATGGGGACACCCCCCTACGAGCAGTACTTC; CDR3: CAISEEMGTPPYEQYF
V: TRBV7-2; D: NA; size: NA; J: TRBJ1-3; DNA: TGTGCCAGCAGCTTAGGGGGCCAGGGCATATCTGGAAACACCATATATTTT; CDR3: CASSLGGQGISGNTIYF
V: TRBV2; D: NA; size: NA; J: TRBJ2-3; DNA: TGTGCCAGCATCCCGGTCGGGGTTCGCGCAGATACGCAGTATTTT; CDR3: CASIPVGVRADTQYF
V: TRBV28; D: TRBD1; size: NA; J: TRBJ2-7; DNA: TGTGCCAGCAGCACAGGGGGCGCGCATTCTTACGAGCAGTACTTC; CDR3: CASSTGGAHSYEQYF
V: TRBV30; D: NA; size: NA; J: TRBJ2-7; DNA: TGTGCCTGGAGTACGGACGCCTCCTACGAGCAGTACTTC; CDR3: CAWSTDASYEQYF
V: TRBV6-5; D: NA; size: NA; J: TRBJ1-2; DNA: TGTGCCAGCAGTTACTCACTTTTGGGTGCTTGGGGCTACACCTTC; CDR3: CASSYSLLGAWGYTF
V: TRBV9; D: TRBD1; size: NA; J: TRBJ2-1; DNA: TGTGCCAGCAGCGTCCAGACAGGGGGAAATGAGCAGTTCTTC; CDR3: CASSVQTGGNEQFF
V: TRBV5-6; D: NA; size: NA; J: TRBJ2-7; DNA: TGTGCCAGCAGCCAAGGATGGGCAGGGCGCTACGAGCAGTACTTC; CDR3: CASSQGWAGRYEQYF
V: TRBV5-6; D: NA; size: NA; J: TRBJ1-2; DNA: TGTGCCAGCAGCCCCGAAACCTATGGCTACACCTTC; CDR3: CASSPETYGYTF
V: TRBV6-5; D: NA; size: NA; J: TRBJ1-5; DNA: TGTGCCAGCAGTTACTCGAAACAGGCCAATCAGCCCCAGCATTTT; CDR3: CASSYSKQANQPQHF
V: TRBV28; D: NA; size: NA; J: TRBJ1-1; DNA: TGTGCCAGCAGGCAACAGGGGAACACTGAAGCTTTCTTT; CDR3: CASRQQGNTEAFF
V: TRBV19; D: NA; size: few; J: TRBJ1-3; DNA: TGTGCCAGTAGTATGGGACGGAACGAAAACACCATATATTTT; CDR3: CASSMGRNENTIYF
V: TRBV4-1; D: NA; size: NA; J: TRBJ1-6; DNA: TGCGCCAGCAGCCAAGGGGGGGGCCGCTATTCACCCCTCCACTTT; CDR3: CASSQGGGRYSPLHF
V: TRBV2; D: NA; size: few; J: TRBJ1-1; DNA: TGTGCCGGTCTCCAGTTCATGAACACTGAAGCTTTCTTT; CDR3: CAGLQFMNTEAFF
V: TRBV27; D: NA; size: few; J: TRBJ1-6; DNA: TGTGCCAGCTCGATACCGGGACAAGTAAATTCACCCCTCCACTTT; CDR3: CASSIPGQVNSPLHF
V: TRBV18; D: NA; size: NA; J: TRBJ2-3; DNA: TGTGCCAGCTCACCACCCGGGGTCTCCACAGATACGCAGTATTTT; CDR3: CASSPPGVSTDTQYF
V: TRBV5-1; D: NA; size: once; J: TRBJ1-1; DNA: TGCGCCAGCAGCTTGTCACAGAACACTGAAGCTTTCTTT; CDR3: CASSLSQNTEAFF
V: TRBV5-1; D: NA; size: NA; J: TRBJ2-5; DNA: TGCGCCAGCAGCTACCGGGGTGGCCCCCAAGAGACCCAGTACTTC; CDR3: CASSYRGGPQETQYF
V: TRBV27; D: TRBD1; size: once; J: TRBJ1-3; DNA: TGTGCCAGCATGAACAGGGGGAGCTCTGGAAACACCATATATTTT; CDR3: CASMNRGSSGNTIYF
V: TRBV5-4; D: TRBD1; size: NA; J: TRBJ2-5; DNA: TGTGCCAGCAGCTTGGAGGGGGCGTCTCGGGAGACCCAGTACTTC; CDR3: CASSLEGASRETQYF
V: TRBV6-5; D: TRBD1; size: few; J: TRBJ1-5; DNA: TGTGCCAGCAGAGCTTGGGACAGGCCTAATCAGCCCCAGCATTTT; CDR3: CASRAWDRPNQPQHF
V: TRBV7-2; D: NA; size: NA; J: TRBJ2-7; DNA: TGTGCCAGCAGCTTAGAGGCAGACTACGAGCAGTACTTC; CDR3: CASSLEADYEQYF
V: TRBV13; D: TRBD1; size: NA; J: TRBJ2-1; DNA: TGTGCCAGCAGCTCGGGACAGGGGCGGAACAATGAGCAGTTCTTC; CDR3: CASSSGQGRNNEQFF
V: TRBV6-5; D: NA; size: NA; J: TRBJ2-1; DNA: TGTGCCAGCAGTTACGACCGGGGCCCCTACAATGAGCAGTTCTTC; CDR3: CASSYDRGPYNEQFF
V: TRBV6-5; D: TRBD1; size: NA; J: TRBJ1-5; DNA: TGTGCCAGCAGCCGCAAAGGACAGGGCCAGGCGCCCCAGCATTTT; CDR3: CASSRKGQGQAPQHF
V: TRBV5-1; D: NA; size: NA; J: TRBJ2-3; DNA: TGCGCCAGCAGCTTTGGGCTATCCACAGATACGCAGTATTTT; CDR3: CASSFGLSTDTQYF
V: TRBV5-1; D: TRBD1; size: NA; J: TRBJ2-7; DNA: TGCGCCAGCAGCCGAGGGACAGGGGGTTCCTACGAGCAGTACTTC; CDR3: CASSRGTGGSYEQYF
V: TRBV10-3; D: NA; size: NA; J: TRBJ2-4; DNA: TGTGCCATCAGCGGACCAGGGGGGAACATTCAGTACTTC; CDR3: CAISGPGGNIQYF
V: TRBV6-5; D: TRBD1; size: NA; J: TRBJ1-2; DNA: TGTGCCAGCAGCTTGGCGGGACAGTACTATGGCTACACCTTC; CDR3: CASSLAGQYYGYTF
V: TRBV7-9; D: NA; size: NA; J: TRBJ1-2; DNA: TGTGCCAGCAGCCGAGAGGGGTATGGCTACACCTTC; CDR3: CASSREGYGYTF
V: TRBV7-9; D: NA; size: NA; J: TRBJ1-6; DNA: TGTGCCAGCAGCTTAGCGATGGGCGTGCGATCACCCCTCCACTTT; CDR3: CASSLAMGVRSPLHF